The 8 T cell receptor beta chains presented below share a single source sample, sequenced in a study of blood T cell repertoires in COVID-19. Libraries were prepared by immunoSEQ multiplex PCR; TCRdb keeps only in-frame clonotypes and omits some of them. The sample has about 440,000 clones, about 89% seen once. The sequenced sample was peripheral blood. The receptors derive from a woman aged 25-40 years with acute or convalescent COVID-19.

A single count supports this clone. The V call is TRBV9, the J call TRBJ2-5, with D perhaps TRBD2 (6 bases). This CDR3 comprises 15 residues. Germline V lookup: CDR1 SGDLS, CDR2 YYNGEE. The V end lost 2 bases, the J end lost 5 bases, and 16 bases lay between the germline ends. CDR3 in amino acids: CASSVSGTPSETQYF. The CDR3 DNA follows: TGTGCCAGCAGCGTCTCCGGGACTCCAAGCGAGACCCAGTACTTC.

Written as DNA, the CDR3 is TGTGCCCGGGGAGGGATGGAAACTAATGAAAAACTGTTTTTT. As protein: CARGGMETNEKLFF. The chain couples TRBV6-5 to TRBJ1-4, with no clear D. V dropped 11 bases and J dropped 1 base, with 14 bases sitting between them. Germline CDR1 MNHEY, CDR2 SVGAGI. CDR3 size: 14 residues.

DNA for the CDR3: TGTGCCAGCAGCCAATTCGGAGAGGGTCGGACAGATACGCAGTATTTT. It translates to CASSQFGEGRTDTQYF. V usage is TRBV4-2 and J usage is TRBJ2-3; D is perhaps TRBD2 (5 bases). The CDR3 contains 16 residues. Germline lookup yields CDR1 LGHNA and CDR2 YNFKEQ. V was clipped by 2 bases and J by 3 bases, with 15 bases between them.

The chain recombines TRBV27 with TRBJ2-6, with D perhaps TRBD1 (5 bases). Germline V gene lookup returns CDR1 MNHEY and CDR2 SMNVEV (reference sequence). V shed 1 base and J shed 0 bases, with 13 bases lying between them. This CDR3 contains 18 residues. The chain's CDR3 is CASSLFSRVFSGANVLTF. The CDR3 DNA reads as TGTGCCAGCAGTTTATTTTCCAGGGTTTTCTCTGGGGCCAACGTCCTGACTTTC.

The chain employs TRBV12-3 or TRBV12-4 and TRBJ2-2; D possibly corresponds to TRBD2 (5 bases). The CDR3 sequence is 13 residues long. With 5 bases removed from V and 6 bases from J, the gap between germline ends came to 10 bases. This chain's CDR3 is CASSVRGSGELFF. CDR3 DNA: TGTGCCAGCAGTGTGCGAGGGTCCGGGGAGCTGTTTTTT.

The rearrangement uses TRBV6-5 and TRBJ2-7; the match to TRBD1 covers 9 bases. V lost 6 bases, J lost 1 base, and 4 bases stayed unmatched. CDR3 length: 14 amino acids. Germline-derived CDR1 and CDR2 are MNHEY and SVGAGI. The CDR3 region is CASRRQGGSYEQYF. DNA of the CDR3: TGTGCCAGCAGACGACAGGGGGGATCCTACGAGCAGTACTTC.

The chain uses TRBV5-5 and TRBJ2-2; no definite D call. Germline V gene sequence: CDR1 SGHKS, CDR2 YYEKEE (reference sequence). Trimming removed 0 bases at V and 7 bases at J, with 16 bases between. This CDR3 spans 16 amino acids. CDR3 sequence: CASSLASLSRIGELFF. The CDR3 nucleotides are TGTGCCAGCAGCTTGGCCTCTCTTTCTAGGATCGGGGAGCTGTTTTTT.

This sequence joins TRBV12-3 or TRBV12-4 and TRBJ1-5; D unresolved. The CDR3 is 13 amino acids. V was shortened by 2 bases and J by 6 bases, with 8 bases between the two germline ends. The chain's CDR3 is CASSLFTGQPQHF. The DNA for the CDR3 is TGTGCCAGCAGTTTATTCACGGGTCAGCCCCAGCATTTT.